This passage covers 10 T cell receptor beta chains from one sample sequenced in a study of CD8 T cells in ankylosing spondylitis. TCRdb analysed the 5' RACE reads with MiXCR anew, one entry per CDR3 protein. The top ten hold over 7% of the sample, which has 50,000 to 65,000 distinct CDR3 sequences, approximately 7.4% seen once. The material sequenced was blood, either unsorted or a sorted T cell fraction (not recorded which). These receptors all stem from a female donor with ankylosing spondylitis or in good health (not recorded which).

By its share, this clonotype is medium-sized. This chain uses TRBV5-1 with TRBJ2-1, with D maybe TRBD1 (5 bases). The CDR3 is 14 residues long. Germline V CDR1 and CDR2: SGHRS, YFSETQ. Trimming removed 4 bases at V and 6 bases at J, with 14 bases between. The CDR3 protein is CASSDGRVGNEQFF. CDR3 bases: TGCGCCAGCAGCGACGGCAGGGTAGGCAATGAGCAGTTCTTC.

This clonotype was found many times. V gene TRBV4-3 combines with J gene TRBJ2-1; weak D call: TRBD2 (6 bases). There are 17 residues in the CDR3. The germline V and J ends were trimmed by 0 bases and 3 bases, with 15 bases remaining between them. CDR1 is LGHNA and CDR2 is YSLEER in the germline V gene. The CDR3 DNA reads TGCGCCAGCAGCCAAGACGTTCTGAGCGGGCACTACAATGAGCAGTTCTTC. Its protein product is CASSQDVLSGHYNEQFF.

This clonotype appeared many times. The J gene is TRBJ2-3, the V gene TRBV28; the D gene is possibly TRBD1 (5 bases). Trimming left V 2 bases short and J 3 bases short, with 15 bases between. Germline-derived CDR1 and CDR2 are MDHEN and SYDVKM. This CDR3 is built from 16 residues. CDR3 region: CASSLVQAGRTDTQYF. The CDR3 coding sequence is TGTGCCAGCAGTTTAGTACAGGCAGGTCGTACAGATACGCAGTATTTT. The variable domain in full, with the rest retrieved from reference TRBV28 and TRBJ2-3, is DVKVTQSSRYLVKRTGEKVFLECVQDMDHENMFWYRQDPGLGLRLIYFSYDVKMKEKGDIPEGYSVSREKKERFSLILESASTNQTSMYLCASSLVQAGRTDTQYFGPGTRLTVL.

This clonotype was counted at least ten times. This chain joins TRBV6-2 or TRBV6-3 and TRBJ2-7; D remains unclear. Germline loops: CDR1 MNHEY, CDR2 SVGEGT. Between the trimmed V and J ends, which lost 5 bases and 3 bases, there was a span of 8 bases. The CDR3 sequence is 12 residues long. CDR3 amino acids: CASSNTDYEQYF. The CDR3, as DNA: TGTGCCAGCAGTAACACAGACTACGAGCAGTACTTC.

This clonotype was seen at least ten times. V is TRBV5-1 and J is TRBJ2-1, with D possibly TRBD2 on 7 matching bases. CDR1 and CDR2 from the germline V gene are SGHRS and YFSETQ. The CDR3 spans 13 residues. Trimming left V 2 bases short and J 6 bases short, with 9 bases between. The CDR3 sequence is CASSFRGANEQFF. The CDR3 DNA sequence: TGCGCCAGCAGCTTTCGGGGGGCCAATGAGCAGTTCTTC.

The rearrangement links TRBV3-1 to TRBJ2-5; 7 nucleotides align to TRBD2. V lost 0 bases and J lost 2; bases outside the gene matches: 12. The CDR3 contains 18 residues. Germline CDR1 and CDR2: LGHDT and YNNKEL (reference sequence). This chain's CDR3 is CASSQDPSLADRQETQYF. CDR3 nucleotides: TGTGCCAGCAGCCAAGATCCCTCGCTAGCGGATAGACAAGAGACCCAGTACTTC.

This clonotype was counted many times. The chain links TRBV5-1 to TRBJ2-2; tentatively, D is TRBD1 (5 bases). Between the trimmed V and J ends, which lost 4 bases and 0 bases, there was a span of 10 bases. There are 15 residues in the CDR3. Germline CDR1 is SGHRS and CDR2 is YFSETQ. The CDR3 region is CASSPGHPNTGELFF. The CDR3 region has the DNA TGCGCCAGCAGCCCCGGACACCCGAACACCGGGGAGCTGTTTTTT.

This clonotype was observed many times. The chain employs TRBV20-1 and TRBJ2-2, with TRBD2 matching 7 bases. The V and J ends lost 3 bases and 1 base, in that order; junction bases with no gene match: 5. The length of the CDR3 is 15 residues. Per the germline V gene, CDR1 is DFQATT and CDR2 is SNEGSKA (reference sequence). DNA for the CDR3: TGCAGTGCTAGTTTGACTAGCAGGAACACCGGGGAGCTGTTTTTT. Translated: CSASLTSRNTGELFF.

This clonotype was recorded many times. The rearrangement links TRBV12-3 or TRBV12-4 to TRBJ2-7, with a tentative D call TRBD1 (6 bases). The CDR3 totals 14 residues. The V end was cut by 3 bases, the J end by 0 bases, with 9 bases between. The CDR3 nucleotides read TGTGCCAGCAGTTTTCTGGACAGCTCCTACGAGCAGTACTTC. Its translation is CASSFLDSSYEQYF.

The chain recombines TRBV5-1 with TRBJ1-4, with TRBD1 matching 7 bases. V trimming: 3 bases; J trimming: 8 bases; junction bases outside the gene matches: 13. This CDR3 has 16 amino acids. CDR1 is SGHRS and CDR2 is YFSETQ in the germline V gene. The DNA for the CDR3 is TGCGCCAGCAGCTCAAAAGACAGGGAGGGAGGAGAAAAACTGTTTTTT. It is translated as CASSSKDREGGEKLFF. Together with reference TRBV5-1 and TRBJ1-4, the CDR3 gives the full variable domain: KAGVTQTPRYLIKTRGQQVTLSCSPISGHRSVSWYQQTPGQGLQFLFEYFSETQRNKGNFPGRFSGRQFSNSRSEMNVSTLELGDSALYLCASSSKDREGGEKLFFGSGTQLSVL.